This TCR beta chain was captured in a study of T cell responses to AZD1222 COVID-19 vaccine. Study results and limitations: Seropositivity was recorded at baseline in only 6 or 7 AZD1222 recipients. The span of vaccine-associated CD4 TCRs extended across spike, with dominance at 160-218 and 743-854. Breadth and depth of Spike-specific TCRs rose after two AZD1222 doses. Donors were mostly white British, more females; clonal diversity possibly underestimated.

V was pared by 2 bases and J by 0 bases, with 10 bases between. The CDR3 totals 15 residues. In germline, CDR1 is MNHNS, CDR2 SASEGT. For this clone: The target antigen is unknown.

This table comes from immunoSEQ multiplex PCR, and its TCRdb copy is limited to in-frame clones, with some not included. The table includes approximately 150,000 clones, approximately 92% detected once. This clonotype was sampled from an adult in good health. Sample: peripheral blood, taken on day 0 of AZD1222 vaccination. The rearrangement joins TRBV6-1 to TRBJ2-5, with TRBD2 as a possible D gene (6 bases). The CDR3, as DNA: TGTGCCAGCAGTGAAATAACGGGAGACCAAGAGACCCAGTACTTC. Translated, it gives CASSEITGDQETQYF.